This entry concerns a single T cell receptor (beta chain). Its antigen specificity is not known. There are no base qualities to consult, and no much larger clone falls within one base. The germline V gene (reference sequence) gives CDR1 as SEHNR and CDR2 as FQNEAQ. The CDR3, from cysteine to phenylalanine, totals 16 residues. Here the CDR3 DNA is all that survives: 48 bases in frame from base 1. V sheds 5 bases and J sheds 4 bases, leaving 18 bases between their ends. The data were produced on an Illumina NovaSeq 6000. Using 5'RACE with constant-segment primers, TCRalpha and TCRbeta cDNA libraries were constructed, with sample barcodes and unique molecular identifiers added in the process. RNA was extracted from every sample with Trizol reagent. The libraries were amplified in two PCR steps, and the second step added a second sample barcode and Illumina TruSeq adapters. Sequencing of the libraries was done on an Illumina NovaSeq, producing 2 x 150 bp paired-end reads. The paper's processing steps were these. The reads were demultiplexed and collapsed into UMI-guided consensus sequences using migec v1.2.7. With mixcr v2.1.11, UMI consensuses were aligned to TRA and TRB V and J templates and assembled into clonotypes. A clonotype was counted as expanded or contracted only when both edgeR and NoisET called the clonotype significant, with the noise models trained on biological replicates. For edgeR calls, the cutoffs were a false discovery rate-adjusted p below 0.01 and a log2 fold-change threshold of 1. As an exploratory analysis of dynamics, max-normalized trajectories of the 1000 most abundant clonotypes were examined by PCA with hierarchical clustering. Separately sequenced CD4+ and CD8+ repertoires were used to assign a CD4 or CD8 phenotype to each responding clone. In-frame beta chains were kept once TCRdb had trimmed the public reads at Q25 with fastp and called clones with MiXCR. Rows are unified per CDR3 protein, each entry keeping the most common DNA and genes. The V and J calls were determined by TCRdb, not by the authors. The sample table lists roughly 450,000 distinct CDR3 sequences, approximately 18% of them with a count of one. The ten biggest clones cover roughly 21% of the sample.

This record belongs to a study of T-cell memory formation after mild COVID-19 (dated by TCRdb to 2020 to 2022). In the study overall: TCR sequence clusters from the two donors were found to be largely donor specific. T-cell clones expanding and contracting after mild COVID-19 in two donors were tracked by longitudinal TCRalpha and TCRbeta repertoire sequencing. The cohort was made up of two young adult volunteers, one female and one male, who were previously healthy.

Ficoll-Paque density gradient centrifugation was used to isolate PBMCs. What the research found in general, with its limitations: Contracting CD4+ clones appeared mostly in the CM and EM memory subsets, whereas CD8+ clones were enriched in EMRA. Some responding clones were detected in pre-infection memory, suggesting pre-existing cross-reactive memory T cells joined the SARS-CoV-2 response. Clones contracting from day 15 to 85 had balanced CD4/CD8 phenotypes, while a second wave expanding from day 15 to 37 was biased towards CD4+. Only two mild cases were covered in the study, and larger cohorts including severe cases with pre-infection samples were considered necessary. Whether the second-wave clones peaking on day 37 were SARS-CoV-2 specific was not confirmed.

The sequenced sample was PBMCs or a T cell subset sorted from them (not recorded which). This clonotype was sampled from a young man who had mild COVID-19 (a few samples of this study predate the infection). The sample titles of this study are shuffled in the database, so cell type and time point are left out; the donor was told from shared clones. Recombination linked TRBV7-9 to TRBJ2-1; the D region possibly corresponds to TRBD1 (5 bases align). The CDR3 reads as follows: CASSVQQALLYNEQFF. The DNA reads TGTGCCAGCAGCGTACAACAGGCGTTGTTGTACAATGAGCAGTTCTTC.